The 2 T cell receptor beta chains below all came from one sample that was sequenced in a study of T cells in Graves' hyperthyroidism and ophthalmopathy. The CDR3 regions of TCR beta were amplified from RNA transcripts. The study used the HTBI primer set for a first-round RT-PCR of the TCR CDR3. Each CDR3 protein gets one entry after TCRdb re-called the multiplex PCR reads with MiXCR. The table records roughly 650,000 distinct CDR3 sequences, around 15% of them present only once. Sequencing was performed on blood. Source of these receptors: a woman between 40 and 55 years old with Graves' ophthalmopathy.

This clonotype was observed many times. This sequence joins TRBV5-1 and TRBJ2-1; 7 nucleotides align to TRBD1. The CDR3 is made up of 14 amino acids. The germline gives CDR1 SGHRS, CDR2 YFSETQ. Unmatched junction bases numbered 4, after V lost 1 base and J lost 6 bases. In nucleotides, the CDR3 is TGCGCCAGCAGCTTGACGCCAGGGGGCAATGAGCAGTTCTTC. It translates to CASSLTPGGNEQFF. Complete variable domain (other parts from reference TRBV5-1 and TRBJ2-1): KAGVTQTPRYLIKTRGQQVTLSCSPISGHRSVSWYQQTPGQGLQFLFEYFSETQRNKGNFPGRFSGRQFSNSRSEMNVSTLELGDSALYLCASSLTPGGNEQFFGPGTRLTVL.

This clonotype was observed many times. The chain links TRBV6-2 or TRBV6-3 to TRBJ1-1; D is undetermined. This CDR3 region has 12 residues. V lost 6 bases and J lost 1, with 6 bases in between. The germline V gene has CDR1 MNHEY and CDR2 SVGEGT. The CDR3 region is CASRKKNTEAFF. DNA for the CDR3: TGTGCCAGCAGGAAGAAGAACACTGAAGCTTTCTTT.